One sample yielded the 13 T cell receptor beta chains listed below, sequenced in a study of OX40 agonist ivuxolimab in advanced cancers. Profiling relied on immunoSEQ multiplex PCR, and the TCRdb table lists in-frame clones only, not all of them. The sample lists about 77,000 clones; about 85% were seen once. This specimen consisted of CD4+ or CD8+ T cells sorted from blood, obtained in a trial of the OX40 agonist ivuxolimab. The receptor source for this set is an adult with an advanced solid tumor such as melanoma, head and neck, liver or kidney cancer.

This clone was found a few times. The rearrangement links TRBV7-9 to TRBJ2-1; TRBD2 aligns across 7 bases. This CDR3 has 15 amino acids. With V trimmed by 8 bases and J by 0 bases, 7 bases remained unmatched. CDR1 and CDR2 (germline): SEHNR, FQNEAQ (reference sequence). The CDR3 region is CASGSSGVSYNEQFF. The CDR3, as DNA: TGTGCCAGCGGATCTAGCGGCGTCTCCTACAATGAGCAGTTCTTC.

Comment on this clone: The same CDR3 arises from other DNA sequences in this sample as well. In DNA form, the CDR3 reads TGTGCCAGCAGTGTTAGGGAATCAGGGAACACTGAAGCTTTCTTT. This sequence encodes CASSVRESGNTEAFF. This chain connects TRBV6-1 to TRBJ1-1, with D hard to call. This CDR3 spans 15 amino acids. The germline V and J ends were trimmed by 4 bases and 1 base, with 13 bases remaining between them. Germline CDR1 MNHNS, CDR2 SASEGT.

This chain joins TRBV4-3 and TRBJ1-3; TRBD1 matches 8 bases. Germline CDR1 reads LGHNA; CDR2 reads YSLEER. This CDR3 contains 16 residues. Trimming took 0 bases from V and 3 from J; bases not matched to a gene: 4. Written as DNA, the CDR3 is TGCGCCAGCAGCCAAGAAACAGGGACAGGTGGAAACACCATATATTTT. Translating gives CASSQETGTGGNTIYF.

The chain combines TRBV12-5 with TRBJ1-2; 9 bases match TRBD1. Trimming cost V 3 bases and J 7 bases; bases outside gene matches: 3. Germline V CDR1 and CDR2: LGHNT, FRNRAP. The CDR3 length is 13 residues. CDR3 loop: CASGFTTGGGYTF. The CDR3 region has the DNA TGTGCTAGTGGTTTCACGACAGGGGGTGGCTACACCTTC.

This clone turned up a few times. The J gene is TRBJ2-1, the V gene TRBV7-9; D is tentatively TRBD1 or TRBD2 (6 bases each). Germline CDR1 and CDR2: SEHNR and FQNEAQ (reference sequence). Trimming cost V 7 bases and J 10 bases, with 26 bases left between them. This CDR3 spans 16 amino acids. CDR3 in DNA: TGTGCCAGCACCATGGCAGTCCAGGGGCGGGGAGGAGAGCAGTTCTTC. Its protein is CASTMAVQGRGGEQFF.

V gene TRBV10-1 combines with J gene TRBJ2-5; the D is unclear. CDR1 and CDR2 (germline): WNHNN, SYGVQD (reference sequence). Trimming pared 2 bases from V and 5 bases from J, leaving 9 bases between. The CDR3 contains 13 residues. For the CDR3, the DNA is TGCGCCAGCAGTGAGAGGGTGGGCGAGACCCAGTACTTC. As protein: CASSERVGETQYF.

The gene calls are TRBV7-2 and TRBJ2-5, with D possibly matching TRBD1 (6 bases). CDR1 and CDR2 (germline): SGHTA, FQGNSA. This CDR3 is built from 14 residues. Trimming removed 3 bases at V and 5 bases at J, with 13 bases between. The DNA for the CDR3 is TGTGCCAGCAGCTTTCAGGGGAAATTGGAGACCCAGTACTTC. Translating it yields CASSFQGKLETQYF.

V usage is TRBV9 and J usage is TRBJ1-1; D possibly corresponds to TRBD1 (6 bases). Germline V lookup: CDR1 SGDLS, CDR2 YYNGEE. The germline V and J ends were trimmed by 3 bases and 1 base, with 16 bases remaining between them. The CDR3 runs to 16 residues. CDR3 in amino acids: CASSADYRAENTEAFF. The CDR3 region has the DNA TGTGCCAGCAGCGCGGATTACAGGGCGGAGAACACTGAAGCTTTCTTT.

The chain combines TRBV6-1 with TRBJ2-3; 13 positions match TRBD2. Trimming took 7 bases from V and 7 from J; bases not matched to a gene: 8. Germline-derived CDR1 and CDR2 are MNHNS and SASEGT. This CDR3 region has 15 residues. CDR3 in amino acids: CASIKLAGGANTQYF. The CDR3 nucleotides are TGTGCCAGCATTAAACTAGCGGGAGGGGCGAATACGCAGTATTTT.

The V and J genes are TRBV7-2 and TRBJ2-7; maybe TRBD1 (5 bases). The length of the CDR3 is 15 residues. Germline values: CDR1 SGHTA, CDR2 FQGNSA. With 5 bases removed from V and 0 bases from J, the gap between germline ends came to 14 bases. CDR3 DNA: TGTGCCAGCAGCACCCCGGACAAGGCCTCCTACGAGCAGTACTTC. Its translation: CASSTPDKASYEQYF. The entire variable domain, with the rest obtained from reference TRBV7-2 and TRBJ2-7, is as follows: GAGVSQSPSNKVTEKGKDVELRCDPISGHTALYWYRQSLGQGLEFLIYFQGNSAPDKSGLPSDRFSAERTGGSVSTLTIQRTQQEDSAVYLCASSTPDKASYEQYFGPGTRLTVT.

The V and J genes are TRBV7-2 and TRBJ2-6; 7 positions match TRBD1. V trimming: 4 bases; J trimming: 6 bases; junction bases outside the gene matches: 6. CDR1 is SGHTA, CDR2 FQGNSA, per germline. CDR3 length: 15 amino acids. The CDR3 DNA is TGTGCCAGCAGCTCTCAACAGGGGACGGCCAACGTCCTGACTTTC. Protein product: CASSSQQGTANVLTF.

This rearrangement joins TRBV5-4 to TRBJ2-1; the match to TRBD2 covers 12 bases. CDR3 length: 17 residues. J lost 8 bases, V lost 0 bases, and 9 bases had no gene match. Germline V lookup: CDR1 SGHNT, CDR2 YYREEE (reference sequence). The CDR3 protein is CASSLGILAGGPYEQFF. The CDR3 DNA sequence: TGTGCCAGCAGCTTGGGGATTCTAGCGGGAGGGCCGTATGAGCAGTTCTTC.

V usage is TRBV9 and J usage is TRBJ2-7, with 11 bases matching TRBD2. V lost 3 bases to trimming and J lost 7 bases; unmatched junction nucleotides: 9. This CDR3 is 15 amino acids long. Germline CDR1 SGDLS, CDR2 YYNGEE. CDR3 protein: CASSETSGAITEQYF. The CDR3 coding sequence is TGTGCCAGCAGCGAGACTAGCGGGGCAATCACAGAGCAGTACTTC.